This entry is about one T cell receptor beta chain. This sample was included in a study of blood T cell repertoires in COVID-19. Study information: Acute-phase and convalescent COVID-19 samples originated in the United States, Italy and Spain. PBMCs, B-cell-depleted T cells, or T cells were the source of the cDNA or gDNA that made up the material.

As handled by the study authors: The authors estimated nucleated cell counts from reference gene primer amplification. Only in-frame clones appear in the TCRdb table, and some are missing; sequencing was by immunoSEQ multiplex PCR. The V and J calls and clone size are taken from that table; D and trimming were inferred from the DNA. The sample shows about 110,000 clones, around nine tenths of them seen only once. V lost 3 bases, J lost 6 bases, and 6 bases lay in between. The CDR3 is 11 amino acids. Germline V gives CDR1 LNHDA, CDR2 SQIVND (reference sequence). The receptor's source is a woman younger than 45 with acute or convalescent COVID-19. The V gene is TRBV19, the J gene TRBJ2-7; weak D call: TRBD2 (6 bases). Material for sequencing was peripheral blood. The CDR3 loop reads CASSIGGEQYF. DNA of the CDR3: TGTGCCAGTAGTATCGGGGGCGAGCAGTACTTC.